This T cell receptor (beta chain) was identified in a study of blood T cells in healthy people across ages. Together with a sample-barcoded 5' primer, a J-beta primer mix was included in a second PCR lasting roughly 6 to 12 cycles. TCRdb redid the calling of the 5' RACE reads with MiXCR, one entry per CDR3 protein. Of approximately 1.5 million distinct CDR3 sequences in the sample, roughly 32% are singletons; the top ten hold 11%. Trimming shortened V by 2 bases and J by 0 bases, and 7 bases separated the two germline ends. Germline CDR1 and CDR2: MGHRA and YSYEKL. The CDR3 has 14 amino acids. The V gene is TRBV4-1, the J gene TRBJ1-1, with D tentatively TRBD1 (6 bases). The sequence was obtained from a woman between 25 and 40 years old in good health. The sample taken for sequencing was blood. The CDR3 bases are TGCGCCAGCAGCCAAAGGACAGTGAACACTGAAGCTTTCTTT. It translates to CASSQRTVNTEAFF.